This TCR beta chain originates from a study of shared clonotypes between healthy human individuals. Study-level points and caveats: Clonotype sharing among donors likely depends on sequencing depth.

About this clone: Antigen specificity is unknown.

The CDR3 covers 17 residues. Looked up from germline, CDR1 is SGHVS and CDR2 is FNYEAQ. After removal of 5 bases from V and 6 bases from J, the junction contained 12 bases not matched to a gene. Data came from immunoSEQ multiplex PCR; TCRdb stores just in-frame clones and leaves some out. The repertoire holds some 2,100,000 clones, with 93% as singletons. Naive-designated CD8 cells lacked CD45RO, were positively enriched for CCR7, and omitted terminally differentiated effector memory CD45RA+ cells. Material for sequencing was naive CD8+ T cells from PBMCs. This chain links TRBV7-6 with TRBJ2-2; 10 bases fit TRBD2. The source of this sequence is a man between 18 and 35 years old in good health. Some clones in this sample may be carry-over from other donors' samples. The DNA of the CDR3 is TGTGCCAGCAGCGTAACTAGCGGGACGGCCTGGGCCGGGGAGCTGTTTTTT. It yields the protein CASSVTSGTAWAGELFF.